This TCR beta chain derives from a study of blood T cell repertoires in COVID-19. As for the study in general: The United States, Italy and Spain supplied acute and convalescent COVID-19 samples. Sample material is recorded as cDNA or gDNA derived from T cells, B-cell-depleted T cells, or PBMCs.

As handled by the study authors: Reference gene primer amplification gave estimated nucleated cell counts. The table came from immunoSEQ multiplex PCR; TCRdb's copy has only in-frame clones and leaves some out. Clone size and V and J calls were adopted from that table, with D and trimming inferred from the DNA. The sample gives approximately 60,000 clones, around 76% of which show up once; roughly 22% is in the top ten. This CDR3 has 17 amino acids. CDR1 and CDR2 from the germline V gene are LGHDT and YNNKEL (reference sequence). Trimming cost V 5 bases and J 6 bases, with 24 bases left between them.

V and J are TRBV3-1 (or the pseudogene TRBV3-2) and TRBJ2-3, with D possibly TRBD2 on 7 matching bases. The source is a woman aged 55-69 years with acute or convalescent COVID-19. Sequencing was performed on peripheral blood. In DNA, the CDR3 is TGTGCCAGCAGCATCCGATGGGCGGGGGCAACGTTGGATACGCAGTATTTT. This translates into CASSIRWAGATLDTQYF.